The clone carrying this T cell receptor (beta chain) was picked up one time. The CDR3 sequence is 12 residues long. Trimming stripped 4 bases from V and 7 bases from J, with 10 bases between. Germline CDR1 reads MNHEY; CDR2 reads SVGAGI. Data came from immunoSEQ multiplex PCR; TCRdb stores just in-frame clones and leaves some out. This sample has about 270,000 clones; 89% occur once, and the top ten carry roughly 2.2%. This entry comes from a study of blood T cell repertoires in COVID-19. The material sequenced was peripheral blood. The sequence came from a man in his forties or fifties with acute or convalescent COVID-19. The J gene is TRBJ1-2, the V gene TRBV6-5, with D unresolved. The CDR3 DNA sequence: TGTGCCAGCAGTTCGGAGCCGGGTGGCTACACCTTC. As protein: CASSSEPGGYTF.